This passage covers 5 T cell receptor beta chains from one sample sequenced in a study of blood T cells in healthy people across ages. The second PCR ran about 6 to 11 cycles with a sample-barcoded 5' primer and J-beta primers. TCRdb fed the 5' RACE reads into MiXCR, producing one record per CDR3 protein. The sample shows 1.5 million to 2 million distinct CDR3 sequences, about 49% of them seen only once. Source material: blood. These receptors were taken from a woman aged 40 to 55 in good health.

The J gene is TRBJ1-2, the V gene TRBV6-2 or TRBV6-3; 9 bases fit TRBD1. The CDR3 totals 13 residues. Germline V lookup: CDR1 MNHEY, CDR2 SVGEGT. J gave up 6 bases and V 6 bases, and 5 bases lay outside the gene matches. CDR3 in DNA: TGTGCCAGCAGCGAATACAGGGGGCATGGCTACACCTTC. It encodes CASSEYRGHGYTF.

J is TRBJ2-3 and V is TRBV7-9, with 10 bases identical to TRBD2. CDR1 and CDR2 from the germline V gene are SEHNR and FQNEAQ (reference sequence). This CDR3 has 16 amino acids. The V and J ends lost 3 bases and 2 bases, in that order; junction bases with no gene match: 5. DNA for the CDR3: TGTGCCAGCAGCTTTCGTCTAGCGGGGGACACAGATACGCAGTATTTT. As protein: CASSFRLAGDTDTQYF.

This clonotype was counted a few times. V is TRBV6-6 and J is TRBJ2-1; D is possibly TRBD1 (5 bases). Between the trimmed V and J ends, which lost 3 bases and 10 bases, there was a span of 13 bases. Germline V gene lookup returns CDR1 MNHNY and CDR2 SVGAGI (reference sequence). The CDR3 covers 13 residues. The CDR3 DNA reads as TGTGCCAGCAGTTATAATAGGGGTTCGGAGCAGTTCTTC. Its translation: CASSYNRGSEQFF.

The chain joins TRBV18 to TRBJ2-5; 13 nucleotides align to TRBD2. Germline CDR1 is KGHSH and CDR2 is LQKENI. Unmatched junction bases numbered 4, after V lost 3 bases and J lost 3 bases. The CDR3 runs 16 residues. Here the CDR3 reads CASSPDGLAGEETQYF. The CDR3 region has the DNA TGTGCCAGCTCACCCGACGGACTAGCGGGGGAAGAGACCCAGTACTTC.

The chain links TRBV6-1 to TRBJ1-6; a weak D match, TRBD1 (5 bases). CDR3 size: 19 residues. V gave up 5 bases and J gave up 0 bases, with 20 bases separating them. From germline, CDR1 is MNHNS and CDR2 SASEGT. CDR3 nucleotides: TGTGCCAGCAGTAAACCGTCTTCCGCAGGGAGCTCCTATAATTCACCCCTCCACTTT. Amino acids: CASSKPSSAGSSYNSPLHF.